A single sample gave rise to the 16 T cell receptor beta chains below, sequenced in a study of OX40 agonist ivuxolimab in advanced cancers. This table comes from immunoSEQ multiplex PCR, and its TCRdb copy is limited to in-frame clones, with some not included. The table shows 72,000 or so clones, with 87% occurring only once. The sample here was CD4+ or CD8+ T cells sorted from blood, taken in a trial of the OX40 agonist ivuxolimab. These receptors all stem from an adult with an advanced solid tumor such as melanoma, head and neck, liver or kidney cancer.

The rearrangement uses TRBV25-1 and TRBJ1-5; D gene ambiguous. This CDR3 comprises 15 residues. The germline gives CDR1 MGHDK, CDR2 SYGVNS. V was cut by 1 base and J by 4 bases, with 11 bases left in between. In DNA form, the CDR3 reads TGTGCCAGCAGTGAATCTGGCAGCCAAAATCAGCCCCAGCATTTT. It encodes CASSESGSQNQPQHF.

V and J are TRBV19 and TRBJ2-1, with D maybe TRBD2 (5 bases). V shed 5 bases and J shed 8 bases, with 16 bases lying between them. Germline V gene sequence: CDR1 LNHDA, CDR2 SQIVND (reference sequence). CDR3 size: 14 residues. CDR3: CASSSPISADEQFF. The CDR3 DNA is TGTGCCAGTAGTTCCCCCATATCAGCGGATGAGCAGTTCTTC.

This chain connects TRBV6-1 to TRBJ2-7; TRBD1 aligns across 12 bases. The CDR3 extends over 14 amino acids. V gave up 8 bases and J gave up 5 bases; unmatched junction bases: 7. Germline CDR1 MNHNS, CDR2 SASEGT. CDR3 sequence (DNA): TGTGCCAGCTCCCCGGGGACAGGGGGCAACGAGCAGTACTTC. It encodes CASSPGTGGNEQYF.

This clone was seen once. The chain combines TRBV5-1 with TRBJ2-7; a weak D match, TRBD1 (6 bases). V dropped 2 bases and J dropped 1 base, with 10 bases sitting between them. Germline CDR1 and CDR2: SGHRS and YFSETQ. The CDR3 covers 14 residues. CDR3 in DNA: TGCGCCAGCAGCTTTTCGAGGGGGTCCTACGAGCAGTACTTC. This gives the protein CASSFSRGSYEQYF.

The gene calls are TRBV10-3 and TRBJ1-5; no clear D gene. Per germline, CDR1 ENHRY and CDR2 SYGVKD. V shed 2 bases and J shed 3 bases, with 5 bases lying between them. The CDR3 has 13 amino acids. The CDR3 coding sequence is TGTGCCATCAGTGAGGGCCTCAATCAGCCCCAGCATTTT. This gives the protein CAISEGLNQPQHF.

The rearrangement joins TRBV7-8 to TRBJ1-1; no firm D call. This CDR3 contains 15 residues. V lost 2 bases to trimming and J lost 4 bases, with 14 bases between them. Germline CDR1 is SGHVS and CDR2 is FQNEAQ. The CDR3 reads CASSLITGLGTEAFF. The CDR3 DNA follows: TGTGCCAGCAGCTTAATTACGGGCCTGGGCACTGAAGCTTTCTTT.

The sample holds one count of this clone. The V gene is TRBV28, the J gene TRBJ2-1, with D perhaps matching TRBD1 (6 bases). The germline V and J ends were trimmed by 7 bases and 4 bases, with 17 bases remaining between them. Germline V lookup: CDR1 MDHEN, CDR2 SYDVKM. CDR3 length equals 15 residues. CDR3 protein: CASTQGKGIYNEQFF. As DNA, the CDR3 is TGTGCCAGCACCCAGGGGAAGGGGATTTACAATGAGCAGTTCTTC.

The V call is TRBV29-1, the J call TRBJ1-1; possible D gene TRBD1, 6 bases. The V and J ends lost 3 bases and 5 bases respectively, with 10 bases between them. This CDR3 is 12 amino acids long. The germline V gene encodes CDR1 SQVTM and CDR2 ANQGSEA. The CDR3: CSVDKGGTEAFF. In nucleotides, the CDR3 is TGCAGCGTTGATAAAGGGGGGACTGAAGCTTTCTTT.

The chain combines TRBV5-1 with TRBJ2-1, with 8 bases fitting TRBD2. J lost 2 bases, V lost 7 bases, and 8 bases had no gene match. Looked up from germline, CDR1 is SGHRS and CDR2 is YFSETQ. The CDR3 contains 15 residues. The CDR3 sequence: CASAGPGRAYNEQFF. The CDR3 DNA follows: TGCGCCAGCGCCGGGCCCGGGAGGGCCTACAATGAGCAGTTCTTC.

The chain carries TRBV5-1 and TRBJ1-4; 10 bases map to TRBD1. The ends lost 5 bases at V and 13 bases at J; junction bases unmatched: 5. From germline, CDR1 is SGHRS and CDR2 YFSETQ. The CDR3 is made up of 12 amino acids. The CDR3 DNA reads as TGCGCCAGCAGGAACGGACAGGGGGGACTGTTTTTT. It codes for CASRNGQGGLFF.

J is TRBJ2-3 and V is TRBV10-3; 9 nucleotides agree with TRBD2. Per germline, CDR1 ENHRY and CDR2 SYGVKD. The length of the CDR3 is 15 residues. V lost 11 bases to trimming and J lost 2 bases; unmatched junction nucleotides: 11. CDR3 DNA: TGTGCCTCACTCGGGCGGGGGGGATCCACAGATACGCAGTATTTT. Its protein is CASLGRGGSTDTQYF.

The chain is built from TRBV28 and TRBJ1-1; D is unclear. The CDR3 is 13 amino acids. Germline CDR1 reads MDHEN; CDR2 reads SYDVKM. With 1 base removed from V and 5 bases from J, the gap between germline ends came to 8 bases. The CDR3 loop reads CASSLSGNTEAFF. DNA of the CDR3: TGTGCCAGCAGTTTATCTGGGAATACTGAAGCTTTCTTT.

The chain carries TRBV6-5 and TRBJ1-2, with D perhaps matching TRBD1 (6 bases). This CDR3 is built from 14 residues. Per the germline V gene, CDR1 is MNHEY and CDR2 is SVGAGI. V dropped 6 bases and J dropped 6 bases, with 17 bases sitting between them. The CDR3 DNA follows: TGTGCCAGCAGCCGAAAGGCAGGGGAGGATGGCTACACCTTC. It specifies CASSRKAGEDGYTF.

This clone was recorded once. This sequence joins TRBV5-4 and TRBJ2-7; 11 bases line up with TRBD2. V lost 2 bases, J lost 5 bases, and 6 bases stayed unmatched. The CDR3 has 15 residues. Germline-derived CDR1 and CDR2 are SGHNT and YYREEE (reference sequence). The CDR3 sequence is CASSFLAGGRNEQYF. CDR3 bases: TGTGCCAGCAGCTTTCTAGCGGGAGGTCGAAACGAGCAGTACTTC.

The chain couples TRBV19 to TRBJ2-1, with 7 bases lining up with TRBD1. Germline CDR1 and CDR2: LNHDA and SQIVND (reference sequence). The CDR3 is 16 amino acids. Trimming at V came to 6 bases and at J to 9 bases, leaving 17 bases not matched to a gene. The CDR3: CASRLPGTALGGEQFF. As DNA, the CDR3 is TGTGCCAGTAGATTACCCGGGACAGCTCTTGGGGGTGAGCAGTTCTTC.

In DNA, the CDR3 is TGCGCCAGCAGTCCGTCGGGGACAGGGATGACTGAAGCTTTCTTT. This sequence encodes CASSPSGTGMTEAFF. The chain carries TRBV5-1 and TRBJ1-1, with 9 nucleotides matching TRBD1. This CDR3 region has 15 residues. Per the germline V gene, CDR1 is SGHRS and CDR2 is YFSETQ. After removal of 5 bases from V and 5 bases from J, the junction contained 10 bases not matched to a gene.